The source of this T cell receptor beta chain is a study of CD8 T cells in ankylosing spondylitis. Overall study results and limits: Ankylosing spondylitis blood appeared to be characterized by a TCR beta motif of eight highly homologous variants.

This CDR3 is 13 amino acids long. The germline V gene has CDR1 SGHVS and CDR2 FQNEAQ. With 5 bases clipped from V and 5 bases from J, the junction kept 3 bases outside the gene matches. About this clonotype itself: The antigen remains undetermined.

TCRdb re-analysed the 5' RACE reads in MiXCR, keeping a single row per CDR3 protein. The repertoire holds approximately 300,000 distinct CDR3 sequences, roughly 8% seen once, with 14% to 15% in the top ten. The sequencing input was blood, either unsorted or a sorted T cell fraction (not recorded which). The sequence came from a male donor with ankylosing spondylitis. The genes are TRBV7-8 and TRBJ2-1; 7 bases align to TRBD2. The CDR3 loop reads CASSAGRNNEQFF. The CDR3 region has the DNA TGTGCCAGCAGCGCCGGGAGGAACAATGAGCAGTTCTTC.